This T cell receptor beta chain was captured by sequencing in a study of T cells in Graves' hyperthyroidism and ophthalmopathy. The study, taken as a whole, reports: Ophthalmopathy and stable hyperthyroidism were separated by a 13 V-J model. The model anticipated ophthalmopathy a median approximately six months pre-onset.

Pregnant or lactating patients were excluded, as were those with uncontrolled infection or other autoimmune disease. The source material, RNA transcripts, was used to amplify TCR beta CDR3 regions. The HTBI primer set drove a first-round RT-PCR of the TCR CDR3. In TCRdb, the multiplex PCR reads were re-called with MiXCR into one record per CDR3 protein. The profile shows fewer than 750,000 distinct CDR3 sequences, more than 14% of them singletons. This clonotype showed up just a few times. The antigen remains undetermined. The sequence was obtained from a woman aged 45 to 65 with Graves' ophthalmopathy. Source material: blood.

The CDR3 is CASNPHGERYNEQFF. The CDR3 DNA follows: TGCGCCAGCAACCCCCATGGGGAGCGATACAATGAGCAGTTCTTC. The chain has TRBV4-3 and TRBJ2-1, with D possibly TRBD2 on 5 matching bases. The CDR3 runs to 15 residues. V lost 7 bases and J lost 4, with 17 bases in between. Germline V gene data show CDR1 as LGHNA and CDR2 as YSLEER.